Included here is one T cell receptor beta chain sequence, with context. Its antigen remains unknown. The sort gate was single viable CD3+CD4+CD8-CD45RO+ cells for memory CD4+ T cells. CDR1 is SGHTA, CDR2 FQGNSA, per germline. Trimming removed 4 bases from V and 5 bases from J, with 15 bases in between. This CDR3 spans 15 amino acids. Authors' data handling: After removing out-of-frame reads, 2 million to 2.5 million distinct TCRbeta sequences remained. Clones were read by immunoSEQ multiplex PCR, and TCRdb kept only the in-frame ones, dropping some. That table is the source of V, J and clone size, and D and trimming were worked out from the DNA. The table shows some 46,000 clones, with 77% occurring only once. This sample was taken from a study of memory CD4+ T cells and cytomegalovirus serostatus. For the study at large: Of the healthy Belgian adults, nine or ten were CMV seropositive and fewer than 30 seronegative. Overall study findings and caveats: A US-trained random forest predicted CMV serostatus with median AUC about 0.92.

The sample taken for sequencing was memory CD4+ T cells from blood. The sequence came from an adult in good health and CMV-seronegative. The chain links TRBV7-2 to TRBJ1-5; D gene ambiguous. DNA for the CDR3: TGTGCCAGCAGCTCCGGGCTTTTTATGGATCAGCCCCAGCATTTT. Translation gives CASSSGLFMDQPQHF.